These 19 T cell receptor beta chains came from one sample sequenced in a study of blood T cell repertoires in COVID-19. Method: immunoSEQ multiplex PCR; TCRdb's copy keeps in-frame clones and lacks some. This table holds 70,000 to 100,000 clones, about 90% found once. Sequenced material: peripheral blood. The receptors originated from a woman between 65 and 79 years old with acute or convalescent COVID-19.

V usage is TRBV19 and J usage is TRBJ1-2, with D possibly TRBD1 on 6 matching bases. Germline assignment: CDR1 LNHDA and CDR2 SQIVND (reference sequence). V shed 8 bases and J shed 4 bases, with 14 bases lying between them. The CDR3 runs to 13 residues. CDR3 sequence reads: CASSEQGSYGYTF. CDR3 nucleotide sequence: TGTGCCAGTTCAGAACAGGGCTCCTATGGCTACACCTTC.

Written as DNA, the CDR3 is TGTGCCAGCAGCTTAGATCCAGGGGCCGTACACTTTGGAAACACCATATATTTT. Protein product: CASSLDPGAVHFGNTIYF. The rearrangement links TRBV11-2 to TRBJ1-3; possible D gene TRBD1, 6 bases. The length of the CDR3 is 18 residues. Germline V CDR1 and CDR2: SGHAT, FQNNGV. V was shortened by 0 bases and J by 3 bases, with 18 bases between the two germline ends.

The chain recombines TRBV6-1 with TRBJ2-6; 9 bases map to TRBD1. This CDR3 is 17 amino acids long. Per germline, CDR1 MNHNS and CDR2 SASEGT. Losses at the gene ends were 3 bases for V and 0 bases for J; bases not matched to a gene: 3. The CDR3 spells CASSDPGQGSGANVLTF. For the CDR3, the DNA is TGTGCCAGCAGTGATCCGGGACAGGGCTCTGGGGCCAACGTCCTGACTTTC.

This clone was recorded once. The CDR3 is CASSLAGGYNEQFF. The CDR3 coding sequence is TGTGCCAGCAGTTTAGCGGGGGGCTACAATGAGCAGTTCTTC. The J gene is TRBJ2-1, the V gene TRBV27; TRBD2 matches 8 bases. The CDR3 has 14 amino acids. The ends lost 2 bases at V and 3 bases at J; junction bases unmatched: 0. Per the germline V gene, CDR1 is MNHEY and CDR2 is SMNVEV (reference sequence).

This clone was detected a few times. The chain recombines TRBV28 with TRBJ2-7; 10 bases match TRBD1. The germline CDR1 and CDR2 sequences are MDHEN and SYDVKM. The CDR3 spans 14 residues. J was trimmed by 3 bases and V by 6 bases; bases with no gene match: 5. Here the CDR3 reads CASRLTGGGYEQYF. CDR3 nucleotides: TGTGCCAGCAGATTGACAGGGGGCGGCTACGAGCAGTACTTC.

This clone was counted between two and nine times. V and J are TRBV30 and TRBJ1-5; 8 bases are a match to TRBD1. J lost 6 bases, V lost 2 bases, and 3 bases had no gene match. CDR1 GTSNPN and CDR2 SVGIG come from the germline V gene (reference sequence). CDR3 size: 13 residues. The CDR3: CAWSKQGVQPQHF. The CDR3, as DNA: TGTGCCTGGAGTAAACAGGGGGTTCAGCCCCAGCATTTT.

The rearrangement links TRBV10-3 to TRBJ1-1; unclear D gene. V gave up 8 bases and J gave up 1 base, with 8 bases separating them. The length of the CDR3 is 12 residues. Germline V gene data show CDR1 as ENHRY and CDR2 as SYGVKD. CDR3 sequence: CAISRGNTEAFF. CDR3 bases: TGTGCCATCTCACGGGGGAACACTGAAGCTTTCTTT.

The V gene is TRBV19, the J gene TRBJ2-5; 7 positions agree with TRBD1. The CDR3 contains 14 residues. Looked up from germline, CDR1 is LNHDA and CDR2 is SQIVND (reference sequence). V dropped 3 bases and J dropped 3; count of bases not matched to a gene: 4. As DNA, the CDR3 is TGTGCCAGTAGTATGTGGGACAGAAAAGAGACCCAGTACTTC. Translating gives CASSMWDRKETQYF.

This rearrangement joins TRBV30 to TRBJ1-2; D not resolved. The CDR3 covers 12 residues. Germline V CDR1 and CDR2: GTSNPN, SVGIG (reference sequence). The V and J ends lost 3 bases and 4 bases respectively, with 9 bases between them. The CDR3 nucleotides read TGTGCCTGGAGCCCCCTCGGCTATGGCTACACCTTC. Its translation is CAWSPLGYGYTF. Variable domain in full (rest from reference TRBV30 and TRBJ1-2): SQTIHQWPATLVQPVGSPLSLECTVEGTSNPNLYWYRQAAGRGLQLLFYSVGIGQISSEVPQNLSASRPQDRQFILSSKKLLLSDSGFYLCAWSPLGYGYTFGSGTRLTVV.

The rearrangement joins TRBV29-1 to TRBJ2-1; 12 bases map to TRBD2. The CDR3 extends over 15 amino acids. Germline V CDR1 and CDR2: SQVTM, ANQGSEA. J lost 5 bases, V lost 6 bases, and 8 bases had no gene match. CDR3 bases: TGCAGCGTCGACCTGACTAGCGGGAGAGACAATGAGCAGTTCTTC. It is translated as CSVDLTSGRDNEQFF.

The genes are TRBV4-1 and TRBJ2-7; a weak D match, TRBD2 (6 bases). The ends were cut back, 4 bases at V and 1 base at J, with 11 bases in the middle. CDR1 and CDR2 (germline): MGHRA, YSYEKL. CDR3 length equals 14 residues. CDR3 sequence reads: CASSLGLSSYEQYF. The CDR3 nucleotides read TGCGCCAGCAGCCTTGGACTAAGTTCCTACGAGCAGTACTTC.

The chain combines TRBV4-1 with TRBJ1-5, with D possibly matching TRBD1 (5 bases). CDR1 is MGHRA, CDR2 YSYEKL, per germline. The CDR3 spans 13 residues. Trimming removed 2 bases at V and 7 bases at J, with 9 bases between. In DNA form, the CDR3 reads TGCGCCAGCAGCCAATTTCAGGGACAGCCCCAGCATTTT. This translates into CASSQFQGQPQHF.

This chain connects TRBV7-9 to TRBJ2-2, with D perhaps matching TRBD1 (6 bases). V was trimmed by 6 bases and J by 0 bases, leaving 14 bases between them. Germline V CDR1 and CDR2: SEHNR, FQNEAQ (reference sequence). The CDR3 sequence is 16 residues long. Here the CDR3 DNA reads TGTGCCAGCAGGGGATGGGGACATTCGAACACCGGGGAGCTGTTTTTT. Translation gives CASRGWGHSNTGELFF.

The V call is TRBV6-2 or TRBV6-3, the J call TRBJ2-5; perhaps TRBD1 as D (5 bases). The germline CDR1 and CDR2 sequences are MNHEY and SVGEGT. V was shortened by 2 bases and J by 5 bases, with 12 bases between the two germline ends. CDR3 length equals 14 residues. This chain's CDR3 is CASSYVLKGETQYF. In DNA, the CDR3 is TGTGCCAGCAGTTACGTTCTAAAGGGGGAGACCCAGTACTTC.

V and J are TRBV27 and TRBJ1-1, with D possibly TRBD1 on 5 matching bases. The V gene lost 4 bases and the J gene lost 1 base, with 10 bases spanning the gap. CDR3 length: 14 residues. Germline CDR1 and CDR2: MNHEY and SMNVEV (reference sequence). The CDR3 bases are TGTGCCAGCAGTTCTATAAGGGGGAACACTGAAGCTTTCTTT. The encoded protein is CASSSIRGNTEAFF.

This chain connects TRBV27 to TRBJ2-2, with 9 bases lining up with TRBD1. CDR1 is MNHEY and CDR2 is SMNVEV in the germline V gene (reference sequence). The length of the CDR3 is 15 residues. V dropped 6 bases and J dropped 5; count of bases not matched to a gene: 7. The CDR3 spells CASSVTGGRTGELFF. CDR3 nucleotides: TGTGCCAGCAGCGTCACAGGGGGCCGGACCGGGGAGCTGTTTTTT.

The gene calls are TRBV6-5 and TRBJ1-1; 8 bases fit TRBD1. CDR3 length: 14 residues. Germline V gene sequence: CDR1 MNHEY, CDR2 SVGAGI. V shed 5 bases, J shed 5 bases, and the junction held 7 bases outside the gene matches. CDR3 loop: CASSTGQGRTEAFF. Here the CDR3 DNA reads TGTGCCAGCAGTACCGGACAGGGTAGGACTGAAGCTTTCTTT.

V is TRBV27 and J is TRBJ1-4; 9 bases match TRBD1. CDR3 length: 17 residues. Germline assignment: CDR1 MNHEY and CDR2 SMNVEV (reference sequence). V gave up 5 bases and J gave up 3 bases; unmatched junction bases: 10. CDR3 protein: CASSPLWGTGPNEKLFF. CDR3 DNA sequence: TGTGCCAGCAGTCCATTATGGGGGACAGGGCCTAATGAAAAACTGTTTTTT.

V and J are TRBV29-1 and TRBJ2-1; 8 nucleotides match TRBD2. The germline V gene encodes CDR1 SQVTM and CDR2 ANQGSEA. V trimming: 4 bases; J trimming: 4 bases; junction bases outside the gene matches: 9. The CDR3 covers 15 residues. The CDR3 here is CSVVRVAGRYNEQFF. The CDR3, as DNA: TGCAGCGTTGTTCGGGTAGCGGGGCGGTACAATGAGCAGTTCTTC.